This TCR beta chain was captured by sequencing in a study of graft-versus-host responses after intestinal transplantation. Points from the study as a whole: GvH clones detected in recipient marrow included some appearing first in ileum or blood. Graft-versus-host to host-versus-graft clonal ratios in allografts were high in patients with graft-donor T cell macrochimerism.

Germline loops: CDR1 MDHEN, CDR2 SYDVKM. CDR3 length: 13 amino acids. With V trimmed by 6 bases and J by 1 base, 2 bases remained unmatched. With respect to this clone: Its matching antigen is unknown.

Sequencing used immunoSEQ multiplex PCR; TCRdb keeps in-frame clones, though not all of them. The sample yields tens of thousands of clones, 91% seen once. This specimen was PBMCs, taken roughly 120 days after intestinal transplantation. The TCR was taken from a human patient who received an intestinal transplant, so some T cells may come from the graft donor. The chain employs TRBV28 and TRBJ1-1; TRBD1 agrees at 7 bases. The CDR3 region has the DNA TGTGCCAGCAGGGGGACAGCGAACACTGAAGCTTTCTTT. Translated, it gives CASRGTANTEAFF.